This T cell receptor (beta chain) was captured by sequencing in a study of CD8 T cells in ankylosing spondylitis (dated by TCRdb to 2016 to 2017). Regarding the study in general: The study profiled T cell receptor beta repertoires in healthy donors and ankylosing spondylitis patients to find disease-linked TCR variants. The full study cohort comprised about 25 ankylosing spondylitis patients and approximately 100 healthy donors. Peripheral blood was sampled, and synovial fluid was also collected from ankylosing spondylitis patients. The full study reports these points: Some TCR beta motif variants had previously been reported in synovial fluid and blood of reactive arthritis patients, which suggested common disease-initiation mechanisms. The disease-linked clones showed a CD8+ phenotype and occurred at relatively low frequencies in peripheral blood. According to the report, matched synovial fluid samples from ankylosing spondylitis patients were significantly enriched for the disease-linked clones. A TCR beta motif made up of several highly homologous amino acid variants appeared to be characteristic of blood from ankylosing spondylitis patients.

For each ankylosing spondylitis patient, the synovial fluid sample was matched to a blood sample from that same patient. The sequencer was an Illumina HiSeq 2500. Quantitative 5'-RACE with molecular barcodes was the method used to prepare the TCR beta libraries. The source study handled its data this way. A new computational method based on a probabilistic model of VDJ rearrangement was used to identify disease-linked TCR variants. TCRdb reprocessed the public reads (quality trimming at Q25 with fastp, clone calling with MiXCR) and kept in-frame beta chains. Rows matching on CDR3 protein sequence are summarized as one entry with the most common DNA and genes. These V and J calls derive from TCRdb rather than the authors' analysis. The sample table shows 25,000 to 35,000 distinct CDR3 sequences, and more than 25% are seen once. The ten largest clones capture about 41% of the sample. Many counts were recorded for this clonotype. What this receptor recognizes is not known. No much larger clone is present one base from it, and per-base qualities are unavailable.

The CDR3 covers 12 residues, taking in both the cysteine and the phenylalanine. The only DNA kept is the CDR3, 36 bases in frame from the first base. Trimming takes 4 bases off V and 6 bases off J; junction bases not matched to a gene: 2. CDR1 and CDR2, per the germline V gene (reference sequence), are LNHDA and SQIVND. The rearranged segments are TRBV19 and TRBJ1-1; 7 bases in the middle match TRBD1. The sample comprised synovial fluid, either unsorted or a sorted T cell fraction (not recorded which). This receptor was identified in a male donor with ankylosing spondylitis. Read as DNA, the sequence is TGTGCCAGTAGTACAGGGGGATCTGAAGCTTTCTTT. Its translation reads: CASSTGGSEAFF. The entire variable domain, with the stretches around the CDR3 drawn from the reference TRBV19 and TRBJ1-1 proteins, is DGGITQSPKYLFRKEGQNVTLSCEQNLNHDAMYWYRQDPGQGLRLIYYSQIVNDFQKGDIAEGYSVSREKKESFPLTVTSAQKNPTAFYLCASSTGGSEAFFGQGTRLTVV.